What follows is one TCR beta chain and its context. The sample is drawn from a study of blood T cell repertoires in COVID-19. Background on the study: Whether acute or convalescent, the COVID-19 samples came from the United States, Italy and Spain. The cDNA or gDNA used as material had been derived from T cells, B-cell-depleted T cells, or PBMCs.

CDR3 length: 18 residues. Germline V lookup: CDR1 MDHEN, CDR2 SYDVKM. The J segment lost 0 bases and the V segment lost 3 bases, leaving 11 bases of the junction unmatched. Per the authors' pipeline: Amplification with reference gene primers provided the estimates of nucleated cell counts. The data were produced by immunoSEQ multiplex PCR, yet TCRdb's version contains in-frame clones alone and is incomplete. The DNA was the basis for D and trimming; V, J and clone size are from that table. The sample lists about 210,000 clones, roughly 86% occurring once. V is TRBV28 and J is TRBJ2-1, with 7 bases fitting TRBD2. The sequenced sample consisted of peripheral blood. The receptor's source is a woman in her 50s with active or convalescent COVID-19. CDR3 residues: CASSFAGGGVGSYNEQFF. The CDR3 nucleotides read TGTGCCAGCAGTTTTGCTGGGGGAGGGGTCGGCTCCTACAATGAGCAGTTCTTC.